This T cell receptor beta chain was captured by sequencing in a study of blood T cell repertoires in COVID-19. As for the study in general: The study drew acute and convalescent COVID-19 samples from the United States, Italy and Spain. The analysed material was cDNA or gDNA that came from T cells, B-cell-depleted T cells, or PBMCs.

In the authors' methods: Researchers report that nucleated cell counts were estimated from reference gene primer amplification. Measured with immunoSEQ multiplex PCR; TCRdb has only the in-frame clones, and not every one. V and J calls and clone size follow that table, whereas D and trimming were derived from the DNA. The sample holds approximately 130,000 clones, approximately 83% seen once. CDR1 is SGDLS, CDR2 YYNGEE, per germline. Trimming shortened V by 0 bases and J by 4 bases, and 10 bases separated the two germline ends. The CDR3 extends over 14 amino acids. Specimen: peripheral blood. The chain links TRBV9 to TRBJ1-2, with D unclear. The source is a woman aged 45 to 65 who had recovered from COVID-19. This chain's CDR3 is CASSVEQRGYGYTF. The CDR3 DNA reads as TGTGCCAGCAGCGTAGAACAGCGGGGCTATGGCTACACCTTC.